A few counts support the clone carrying this T cell receptor beta chain. Its antigen is not identified. These data belong to a study of beta chain features in type 1 diabetes. Study-level background: Patient and healthy donor groups were alike in age, gender and cell yields. Study-wide points: Equally in patients and controls, shorter templates might have been favored by PCR. Comparison showed that naive, central memory and Treg TCRB repertoires appeared more similar among patients than among healthy donors.

Of the isolated RNA, all was reverse transcribed, and so the sequenced material was expressed TCRB transcripts. Sequencing was performed with immunoSEQ multiplex PCR; in TCRdb, only in-frame clones are kept and a portion is missing. The sample includes about 360,000 clones, over 10% seen only once; the top ten take around 0.02%. V lost 1 base and J lost 7, with 11 bases in between. The CDR3 sequence is 14 residues long. Germline CDR1 reads SEHNR; CDR2 reads FQNEAQ (reference sequence). Sort purity for all populations was recorded as exceeding 98%. The gene calls are TRBV7-9 and TRBJ2-1; D is possibly TRBD2 (5 bases). The TCR sequence derives from a man younger than 35 in good health. The sequenced sample consisted of naive CD4+ T cells from blood. Written as DNA, the CDR3 is TGTGCCAGCAGCTTAGACGGGGTGTGGAATGAGCAGTTCTTC. Amino acid sequence: CASSLDGVWNEQFF.